The source of this TCR beta chain is a study of human T cells and chemical hapten exposure. In the study overall: TCR yields per sample varied, mainly owing to small pooled library volume differences. The study's findings and limits: TCRs whose frequency exceeded 1 in 1000 remained the same following DPC sensitization. Significantly more large CDR3 similarity clusters arose among expanded TCRs than among controls.

In the library, unique molecular identifiers were attached to individual cDNA molecules. MiXCR was run by TCRdb on the RACE reads, yielding one entry per CDR3 protein. This table holds roughly 50,000 distinct CDR3 sequences, approximately 11% found once. Time point given: patch test 1, 2 weeks after DPC sensitization. The treatment: therapeutic diphenylcyclopropenone sensitization with weekly scalp DPC. RNA extraction used unfractionated whole blood as the source of total RNA. The V gene's germline CDR1 is SGHNT and CDR2 YENEEA. The CDR3 totals 14 residues. V shed 7 bases and J shed 5 bases, with 18 bases lying between them. This clonotype has a count of ten or more. Its antigen is currently unknown.

The gene calls are TRBV11-3 and TRBJ2-7, with D possibly TRBD2 on 5 matching bases. The sequence was obtained from a woman aged 40 to 50 with alopecia areata. Some clones in this sample may be carry-over from other donors' samples. The sample consisted of whole blood, taken in connection with sensitization to the hapten diphenylcyclopropenone (DPC). CDR3 sequence reads: CASTLSGPGNEQYF. The CDR3 DNA sequence: TGTGCCAGCACCCTCAGTGGTCCCGGGAACGAGCAGTACTTC.